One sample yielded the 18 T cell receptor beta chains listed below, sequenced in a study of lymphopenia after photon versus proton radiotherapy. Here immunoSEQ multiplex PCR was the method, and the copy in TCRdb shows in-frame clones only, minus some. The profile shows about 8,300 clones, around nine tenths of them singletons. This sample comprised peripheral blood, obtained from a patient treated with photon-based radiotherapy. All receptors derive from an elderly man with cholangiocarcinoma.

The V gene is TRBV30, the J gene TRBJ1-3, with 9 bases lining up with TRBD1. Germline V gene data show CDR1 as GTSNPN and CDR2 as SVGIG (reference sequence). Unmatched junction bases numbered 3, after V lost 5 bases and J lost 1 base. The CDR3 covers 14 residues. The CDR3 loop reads CAWGTGRSGNTIYF. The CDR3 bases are TGTGCCTGGGGGACAGGGAGATCTGGAAACACCATATATTTT.

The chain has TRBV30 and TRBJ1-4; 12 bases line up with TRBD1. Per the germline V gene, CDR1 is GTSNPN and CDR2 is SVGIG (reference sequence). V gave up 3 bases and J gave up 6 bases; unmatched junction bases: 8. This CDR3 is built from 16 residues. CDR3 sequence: CAWRDRGTGGHEKLFF. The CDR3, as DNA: TGTGCCTGGAGGGACCGAGGGACAGGGGGCCATGAAAAACTGTTTTTT.

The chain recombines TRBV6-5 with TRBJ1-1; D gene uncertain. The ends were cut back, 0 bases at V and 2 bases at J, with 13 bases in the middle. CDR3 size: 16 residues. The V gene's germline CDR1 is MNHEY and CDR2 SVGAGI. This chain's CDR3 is CASSYSIGAFNTEAFF. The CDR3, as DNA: TGTGCCAGCAGTTACTCGATTGGAGCGTTTAACACTGAAGCTTTCTTT.

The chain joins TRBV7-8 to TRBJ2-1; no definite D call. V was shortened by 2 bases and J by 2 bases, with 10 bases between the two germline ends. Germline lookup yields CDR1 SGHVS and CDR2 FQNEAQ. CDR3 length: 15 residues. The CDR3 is CASSLRVSAYNEQFF. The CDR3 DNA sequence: TGTGCCAGCAGCTTACGGGTAAGCGCCTACAATGAGCAGTTCTTC.

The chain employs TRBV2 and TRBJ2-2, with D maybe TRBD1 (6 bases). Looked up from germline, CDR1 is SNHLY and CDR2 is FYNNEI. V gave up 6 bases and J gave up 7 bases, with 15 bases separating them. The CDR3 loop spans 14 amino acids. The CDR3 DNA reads TGTGCCAGCAGCGCAGGGGATGGTAACGGGGAGCTGTTTTTT. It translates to CASSAGDGNGELFF. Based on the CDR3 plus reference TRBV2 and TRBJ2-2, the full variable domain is EPEVTQTPSHQVTQMGQEVILRCVPISNHLYFYWYRQILGQKVEFLVSFYNNEISEKSEIFDDQFSVERPDGSNFTLKIRSTKLEDSAMYFCASSAGDGNGELFFGEGSRLTVL.

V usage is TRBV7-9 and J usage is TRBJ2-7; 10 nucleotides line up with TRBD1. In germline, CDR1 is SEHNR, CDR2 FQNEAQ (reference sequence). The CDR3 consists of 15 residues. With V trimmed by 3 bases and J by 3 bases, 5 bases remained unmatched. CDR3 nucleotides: TGTGCCAGCAGCTTCGGTCGGGACAGGGGCTACGAGCAGTACTTC. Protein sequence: CASSFGRDRGYEQYF.

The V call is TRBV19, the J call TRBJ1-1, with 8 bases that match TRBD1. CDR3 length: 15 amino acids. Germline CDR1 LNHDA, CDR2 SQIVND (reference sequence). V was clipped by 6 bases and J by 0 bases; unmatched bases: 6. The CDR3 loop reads CASSKGQGMNTEAFF. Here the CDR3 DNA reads TGTGCCAGTAGCAAAGGACAGGGTATGAACACTGAAGCTTTCTTT.

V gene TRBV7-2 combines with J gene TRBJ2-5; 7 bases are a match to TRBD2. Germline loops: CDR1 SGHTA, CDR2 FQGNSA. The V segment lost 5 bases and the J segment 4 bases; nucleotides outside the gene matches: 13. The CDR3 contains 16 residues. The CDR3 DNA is TGTGCCAGCAGCCACGGGTGGACTCGGGGGGTAGAGACCCAGTACTTC. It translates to CASSHGWTRGVETQYF.

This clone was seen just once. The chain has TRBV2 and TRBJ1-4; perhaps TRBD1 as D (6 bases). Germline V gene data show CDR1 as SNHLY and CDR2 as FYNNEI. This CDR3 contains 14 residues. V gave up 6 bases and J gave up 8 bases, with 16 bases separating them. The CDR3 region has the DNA TGTGCCAGCAGACAGTGGGGGCTGGAGGAAAAACTGTTTTTT. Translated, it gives CASRQWGLEEKLFF.

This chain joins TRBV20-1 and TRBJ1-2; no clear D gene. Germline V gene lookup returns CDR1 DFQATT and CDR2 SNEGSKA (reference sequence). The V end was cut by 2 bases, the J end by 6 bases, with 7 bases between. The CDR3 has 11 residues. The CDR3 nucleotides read TGCAGTGCTAGACCCTATAATGGCTACACCTTC. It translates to CSARPYNGYTF.

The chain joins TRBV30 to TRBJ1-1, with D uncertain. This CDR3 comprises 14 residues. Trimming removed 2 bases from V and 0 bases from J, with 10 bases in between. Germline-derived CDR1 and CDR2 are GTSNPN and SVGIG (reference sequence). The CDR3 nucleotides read TGTGCCTGGAGTCGGAGGGAAGTGAACACTGAAGCTTTCTTT. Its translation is CAWSRREVNTEAFF.

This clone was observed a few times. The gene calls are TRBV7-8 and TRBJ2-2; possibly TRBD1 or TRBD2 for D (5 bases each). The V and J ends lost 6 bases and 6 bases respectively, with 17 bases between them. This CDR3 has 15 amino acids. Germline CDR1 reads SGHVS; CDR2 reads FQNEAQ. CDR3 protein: CASRPGTTNAGELFF. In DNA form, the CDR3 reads TGTGCCAGCAGGCCCGGGACCACAAACGCCGGGGAGCTGTTTTTT.

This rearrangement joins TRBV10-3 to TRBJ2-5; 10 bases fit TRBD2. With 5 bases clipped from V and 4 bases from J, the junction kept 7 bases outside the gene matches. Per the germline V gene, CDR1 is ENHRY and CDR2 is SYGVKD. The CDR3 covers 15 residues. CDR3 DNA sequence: TGTGCCATCAGTCCCAGCCTAGCGGGGGCAGAGACCCAGTACTTC. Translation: CAISPSLAGAETQYF.

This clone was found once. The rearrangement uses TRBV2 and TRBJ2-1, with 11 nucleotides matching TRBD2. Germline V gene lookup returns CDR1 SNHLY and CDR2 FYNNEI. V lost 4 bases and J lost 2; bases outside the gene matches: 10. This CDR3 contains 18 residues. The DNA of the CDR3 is TGTGCCAGCAGTGCCTATCTTTCGACTAGCGGGGCCTACAATGAGCAGTTCTTC. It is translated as CASSAYLSTSGAYNEQFF.

The CDR3 spells CASSPGTGAGVYNEQFF. DNA for the CDR3: TGTGCCAGCAGCCCCGGGACAGGGGCAGGCGTTTACAATGAGCAGTTCTTC. V and J are TRBV7-9 and TRBJ2-1, with 10 bases identical to TRBD1. This CDR3 has 17 residues. The ends lost 5 bases at V and 4 bases at J; junction bases unmatched: 11. Germline CDR1 reads SEHNR; CDR2 reads FQNEAQ (reference sequence).

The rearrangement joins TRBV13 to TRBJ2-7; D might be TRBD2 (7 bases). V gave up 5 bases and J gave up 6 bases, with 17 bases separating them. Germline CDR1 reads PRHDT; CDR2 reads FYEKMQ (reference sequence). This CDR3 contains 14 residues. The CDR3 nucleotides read TGTGCCAGCAGCGGGGGACGGAGGGGGGGCGAGCAGTACTTC. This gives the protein CASSGGRRGGEQYF.

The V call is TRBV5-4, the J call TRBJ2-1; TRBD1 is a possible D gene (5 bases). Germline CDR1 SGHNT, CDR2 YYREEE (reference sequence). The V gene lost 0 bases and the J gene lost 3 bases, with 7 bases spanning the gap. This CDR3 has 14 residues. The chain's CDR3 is CASSLGQFYNEQFF. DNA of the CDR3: TGTGCCAGCAGCTTGGGACAGTTCTACAATGAGCAGTTCTTC.

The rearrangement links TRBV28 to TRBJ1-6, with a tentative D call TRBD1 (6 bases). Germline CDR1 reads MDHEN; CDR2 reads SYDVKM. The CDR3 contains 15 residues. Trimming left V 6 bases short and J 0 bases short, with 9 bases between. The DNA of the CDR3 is TGTGCCAGCAGGTGGGACAACTCCTATAATTCACCCCTCCACTTT. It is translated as CASRWDNSYNSPLHF.